This passage covers 25 T cell receptor beta chains from one sample sequenced in a study of vaccination and CD4 T cells after COVID-19. Documented treatment: approximately nine-day PBMC culture with coronavirus spike peptide pools or control peptides (ViraFEST assay). Collection of the unexposed donor's CD4+ T cells took place before the COVID-19 pandemic (2011-2018). Cultured CD4+ T cells had their DNA profiled by the Oncomine TCR Beta short-read assay. MiXCR, run by TCRdb on the PCR reads, gives a single entry per CDR3 protein. There are about 10,000 distinct CDR3 sequences in the sample; 34% occur only once, and about 32% lies in the top ten. These TCRs are of unknown antigen specificity. Specimen: CD4+ T cells from blood, cultured in vitro. These receptors were obtained from a human donor in good health.

This clonotype was detected a few times. This chain links TRBV7-8 with TRBJ2-7; the match to TRBD1 covers 7 bases. Losses at the gene ends were 3 bases for V and 3 bases for J; bases not matched to a gene: 5. The CDR3 sequence is 14 residues long. Germline V gene lookup returns CDR1 SGHVS and CDR2 FQNEAQ. The DNA of the CDR3 is TGTGCCAGCAGCTTTAAACAGGGGCTCTACGAGCAGTACTTC. As protein: CASSFKQGLYEQYF.

This clonotype came up a few times. The chain combines TRBV20-1 with TRBJ2-1; D may match TRBD1 or TRBD2 (5 bases each). Germline-derived CDR1 and CDR2 are DFQATT and SNEGSKA (reference sequence). This CDR3 is 15 amino acids long. V was clipped by 5 bases and J by 0 bases, with 14 bases between them. Here the CDR3 reads CSAEGTGRSYNEQFF. For the CDR3, the DNA is TGCAGTGCTGAGGGTACGGGGCGCTCCTACAATGAGCAGTTCTTC.

This clonotype occurred a few times. V is TRBV11-2 and J is TRBJ2-7; weak D call: TRBD1 (6 bases). Germline V gives CDR1 SGHAT, CDR2 FQNNGV. There are 14 residues in the CDR3. V lost 5 bases and J lost 5, with 16 bases in between. CDR3 loop: CASSLSGQLDEQYF. CDR3 coding DNA: TGTGCCAGCAGCCTATCTGGACAGCTCGACGAGCAGTACTTC.

The chain combines TRBV7-3 with TRBJ2-1; 8 nucleotides agree with TRBD2. The CDR3 has 17 residues. CDR1 and CDR2 from the germline V gene are SGHTA and FQGTGA. V lost 5 bases, J lost 5 bases, and 14 bases stayed unmatched. As DNA, the CDR3 is TGTGCCAGCAGCCCCGATCCTGGAGCGGGGGAGAACAATGAGCAGTTCTTC. Translation: CASSPDPGAGENNEQFF.

A few counts support this clonotype. This rearrangement joins TRBV19 to TRBJ1-2, with 8 bases lining up with TRBD1. Germline V gene sequence: CDR1 LNHDA, CDR2 SQIVND (reference sequence). Unmatched junction bases numbered 11, after V lost 4 bases and J lost 7 bases. This CDR3 is built from 15 residues. This CDR3 reads CASSTGGAETSGYTF. DNA of the CDR3: TGTGCCAGTAGTACAGGGGGCGCGGAGACGTCTGGCTACACCTTC.

This chain connects TRBV6-1 to TRBJ1-2; possible D gene TRBD1, 5 bases. Germline values: CDR1 MNHNS, CDR2 SASEGT. Trimming shortened V by 6 bases and J by 6 bases, and 14 bases separated the two germline ends. The CDR3 is 13 amino acids. The CDR3 bases are TGTGCCAGCAGGGGGATGTCAGGGAATGGCTACACCTTC. Translating it yields CASRGMSGNGYTF.

V gene TRBV6-1 combines with J gene TRBJ2-5, with 13 bases identical to TRBD2. After removal of 5 bases from V and 3 bases from J, the junction contained 6 bases not matched to a gene. Germline V gene data show CDR1 as MNHNS and CDR2 as SASEGT. CDR3 length: 16 residues. CDR3 in amino acids: CASSQLAGGPEETQYF. The DNA for the CDR3 is TGTGCCAGCAGTCAACTAGCGGGGGGGCCTGAAGAGACCCAGTACTTC.

J is TRBJ1-5 and V is TRBV30; no reliable D call. Germline assignment: CDR1 GTSNPN and CDR2 SVGIG (reference sequence). Trimming removed 2 bases from V and 5 bases from J, with 10 bases in between. There are 13 residues in the CDR3. CDR3 bases: TGTGCCTGGAGTTTCCGGGAAGATCAGCCCCAGCATTTT. Translation: CAWSFREDQPQHF. Full variable domain (missing parts from reference TRBV30 and TRBJ1-5): SQTIHQWPATLVQPVGSPLSLECTVEGTSNPNLYWYRQAAGRGLQLLFYSVGIGQISSEVPQNLSASRPQDRQFILSSKKLLLSDSGFYLCAWSFREDQPQHFGDGTRLSIL.

The chain employs TRBV19 and TRBJ2-2; tentatively, D is TRBD2 (6 bases). Trimming removed 5 bases at V and 1 base at J, with 14 bases between. The CDR3 has 16 residues. CDR1 is LNHDA, CDR2 SQIVND, per germline (reference sequence). The CDR3 DNA reads TGTGCCAGTAGTTGGGGGGTAGCGTGGAACACCGGGGAGCTGTTTTTT. It yields the protein CASSWGVAWNTGELFF. Variable domain in full (rest from reference TRBV19 and TRBJ2-2): DGGITQSPKYLFRKEGQNVTLSCEQNLNHDAMYWYRQDPGQGLRLIYYSQIVNDFQKGDIAEGYSVSREKKESFPLTVTSAQKNPTAFYLCASSWGVAWNTGELFFGEGSRLTVL.

The rearrangement uses TRBV7-3 and TRBJ2-1, with 13 bases identical to TRBD2. Losses at the gene ends were 3 bases for V and 9 bases for J; bases not matched to a gene: 5. CDR3 length: 15 amino acids. Germline V lookup: CDR1 SGHTA, CDR2 FQGTGA. The CDR3 loop is CASSFGLAGETEQFF. The CDR3 DNA sequence: TGTGCCAGCAGCTTCGGACTAGCGGGGGAGACTGAGCAGTTCTTC.

The chain carries TRBV11-2 and TRBJ2-7; D is uncertain. The germline V and J ends were trimmed by 0 bases and 2 bases, with 2 bases remaining between them. This CDR3 contains 12 residues. CDR1 is SGHAT, CDR2 FQNNGV, per germline. As DNA, the CDR3 is TGTGCCAGCAGCTTAGATCCCTACGAGCAGTACTTC. It encodes CASSLDPYEQYF.

This clonotype was recorded a few times. V is TRBV5-5 and J is TRBJ1-2; D remains ambiguous. CDR3 length: 14 residues. V was clipped by 0 bases and J by 0 bases, with 6 bases between them. Germline assignment: CDR1 SGHKS and CDR2 YYEKEE (reference sequence). The CDR3 protein is CASSLAKANYGYTF. CDR3 nucleotide sequence: TGTGCCAGCAGCTTGGCCAAAGCTAACTATGGCTACACCTTC.

The chain joins TRBV6-1 to TRBJ2-3; no reliable D call. The CDR3 totals 14 residues. Germline CDR1 is MNHNS and CDR2 is SASEGT. The ends were cut back, 3 bases at V and 4 bases at J, with 11 bases in the middle. The CDR3 loop reads CASSDNWGSDTQYF. As DNA, the CDR3 is TGTGCCAGCAGTGATAATTGGGGTTCAGATACGCAGTATTTT.

This chain joins TRBV20-1 and TRBJ2-3, with 7 bases that match TRBD1. The trim removed 5 bases at V and 4 bases at J, leaving 12 bases unmatched. The CDR3 runs to 15 residues. The germline gives CDR1 DFQATT, CDR2 SNEGSKA (reference sequence). CDR3 sequence reads: CSASAGTATSDTQYF. Written as DNA, the CDR3 is TGCAGTGCTTCCGCCGGGACAGCAACCTCAGATACGCAGTATTTT.

This rearrangement joins TRBV19 to TRBJ2-2, with 9 bases identical to TRBD2. Germline CDR1 reads LNHDA; CDR2 reads SQIVND (reference sequence). V lost 7 bases and J lost 1; bases outside the gene matches: 4. This CDR3 comprises 15 residues. CDR3: CASTVSGGNTGELFF. The DNA for the CDR3 is TGTGCCAGTACCGTTAGCGGGGGGAACACCGGGGAGCTGTTTTTT.

The chain recombines TRBV30 with TRBJ1-1, with D unclear. The germline gives CDR1 GTSNPN, CDR2 SVGIG (reference sequence). This CDR3 has 13 residues. Trimming took 4 bases from V and 5 from J, leaving 14 bases between them. CDR3 coding DNA: TGTGCCTGGACGGGTGAGGGCCCTACTGAAGCTTTCTTT. Translated: CAWTGEGPTEAFF.

This chain links TRBV7-9 with TRBJ2-6; 11 nucleotides line up with TRBD1. V gave up 2 bases and J gave up 3 bases; unmatched junction bases: 6. The CDR3 runs to 18 residues. Germline-derived CDR1 and CDR2 are SEHNR and FQNEAQ (reference sequence). The CDR3 loop reads CASSLLGQGAFGANVLTF. The CDR3 nucleotides are TGTGCCAGCAGCTTATTAGGACAGGGGGCTTTTGGGGCCAACGTCCTGACTTTC.

CDR3 sequence reads: CAIRLADRGSDYGYTF. The CDR3 DNA sequence: TGTGCCATCCGGCTGGCGGACAGGGGGTCGGACTATGGCTACACCTTC. This chain connects TRBV7-8 to TRBJ1-2; 10 nucleotides match TRBD1. The CDR3 is 16 amino acids. CDR1 is SGHVS and CDR2 is FQNEAQ in the germline V gene. Trimming at V came to 10 bases and at J to 3 bases, leaving 14 bases not matched to a gene.

This clonotype came up once. The chain uses TRBV20-1 and TRBJ2-6; D is tentatively TRBD1 or TRBD2 (5 bases each). Germline CDR1 DFQATT, CDR2 SNEGSKA (reference sequence). With 0 bases removed from V and 0 bases from J, the gap between germline ends came to 15 bases. The CDR3 spans 18 residues. The CDR3 nucleotides read TGCAGTGCTAGAGATGCACCGGGACGGAGCTCTGGGGCCAACGTCCTGACTTTC. This encodes CSARDAPGRSSGANVLTF.

This clonotype was seen only a few times. This chain joins TRBV25-1 and TRBJ2-3; tentatively, D is TRBD2 (6 bases). Between the trimmed V and J ends, which lost 7 bases and 1 base, there was a span of 15 bases. The germline V gene has CDR1 MGHDK and CDR2 SYGVNS. CDR3 length equals 15 residues. CDR3 in amino acids: CASMSGGYRTDTQYF. DNA of the CDR3: TGTGCCAGCATGTCTGGAGGGTACCGCACAGATACGCAGTATTTT.

This clonotype was detected a few times. The chain carries TRBV20-1 and TRBJ1-6; D uncertain. Germline V gene data show CDR1 as DFQATT and CDR2 as SNEGSKA (reference sequence). V gave up 2 bases and J gave up 7 bases, with 15 bases separating them. The CDR3 length is 15 residues. The CDR3 region has the DNA TGCAGTGCTAGACCGAGGGTTATGTCGAATTCACCCCTCCACTTT. Translated, it gives CSARPRVMSNSPLHF.

The rearrangement links TRBV7-3 to TRBJ2-3, with D possibly called TRBD1 or TRBD2 (6 bases each). Per the germline V gene, CDR1 is SGHTA and CDR2 is FQGTGA. Trimming took 3 bases from V and 5 from J, leaving 9 bases between them. There are 13 residues in the CDR3. The CDR3 region has the DNA TGTGCCAGCAGCTTCAAGGGGGGAGATACGCAGTATTTT. Translation gives CASSFKGGDTQYF.

A few counts support this clonotype. J is TRBJ1-2 and V is TRBV6-1; 7 bases are a match to TRBD1. The CDR3 extends over 16 amino acids. The germline gives CDR1 MNHNS, CDR2 SASEGT. J gave up 8 bases and V 10 bases, and 22 bases lay outside the gene matches. As DNA, the CDR3 is TGTGCCACCGTACAAACAGGGGACGAGTCGATGGGGGGCTACACCTTC. Its protein is CATVQTGDESMGGYTF.

This clonotype appeared a few times. This chain connects TRBV25-1 to TRBJ1-6; unclear D gene. From germline, CDR1 is MGHDK and CDR2 SYGVNS. The CDR3 consists of 12 residues. V was cut by 0 bases and J by 10 bases, with 4 bases left in between. In DNA form, the CDR3 reads TGTGCCAGCAGTGAATATAGCTCACCCCTCCACTTT. Translating it yields CASSEYSSPLHF.

The chain links TRBV7-9 to TRBJ2-7; D remains ambiguous. CDR1 and CDR2 (germline): SEHNR, FQNEAQ (reference sequence). The CDR3 loop spans 13 amino acids. Trimming left V 1 base short and J 6 bases short, with 10 bases between. The CDR3 sequence: CASSLGPRVEQYF. The CDR3 DNA is TGTGCCAGCAGCTTAGGGCCAAGAGTCGAGCAGTACTTC.